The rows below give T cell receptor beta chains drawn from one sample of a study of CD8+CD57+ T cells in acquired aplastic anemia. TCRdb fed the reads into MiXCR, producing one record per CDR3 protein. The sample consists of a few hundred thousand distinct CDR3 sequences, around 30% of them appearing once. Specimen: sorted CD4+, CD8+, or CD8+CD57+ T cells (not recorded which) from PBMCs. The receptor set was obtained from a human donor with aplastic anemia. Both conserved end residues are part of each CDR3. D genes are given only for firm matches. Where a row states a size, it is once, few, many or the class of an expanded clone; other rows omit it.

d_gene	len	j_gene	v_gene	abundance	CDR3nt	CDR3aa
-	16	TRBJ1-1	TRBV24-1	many	TGTGCCACCAGTGATTTTAGGGCAGGGGAGAACACTGAAGCTTTCTTT	CATSDFRAGENTEAFF
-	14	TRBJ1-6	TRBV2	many	TGTGCCAGCAGTGGTGGACTCGGGCGGTCACCCCTCCACTTT	CASSGGLGRSPLHF
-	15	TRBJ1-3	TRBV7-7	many	TGTGCTAGCAGCTTAGACGCTAAAGCTGGAAACACCATATATTTT	CASSLDAKAGNTIYF
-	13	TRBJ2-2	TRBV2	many	TGTGCCAGCAGGAGGGTTCAAGCCGGGGAGCTGTTTTTT	CASRRVQAGELFF
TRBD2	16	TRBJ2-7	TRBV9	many	TGTGCCAGCAGCGTAGATCCCGGGAGGGGAACCTACGAGCAGTACTTC	CASSVDPGRGTYEQYF
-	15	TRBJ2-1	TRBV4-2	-	TGTGCCAGCAGCGAAACCTCGACAGGTATCCATGAGCAGTTCTTC	CASSETSTGIHEQFF
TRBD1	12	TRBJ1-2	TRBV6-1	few	TGTGCCAGCAGGACAGGGGGCTGGGGCTACACCTTC	CASRTGGWGYTF
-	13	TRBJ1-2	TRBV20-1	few	TGCAGTGCTAGAGAAAATTACGGGGCCGGCTACACCTTC	CSARENYGAGYTF
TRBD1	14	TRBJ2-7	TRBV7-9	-	TGTGCCAGCAGCCCGGGGACAGGACACTACGAGCAGTACTTC	CASSPGTGHYEQYF
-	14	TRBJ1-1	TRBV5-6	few	TGTGCCAGCAGCTTGCTACATGGGGCATTTGGAGCTTTCTTT	CASSLLHGAFGAFF
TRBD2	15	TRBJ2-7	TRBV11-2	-	TGTGCCAGCAGCCCCACGACTAGCGGGAACAATGAGCAGTACTTC	CASSPTTSGNNEQYF
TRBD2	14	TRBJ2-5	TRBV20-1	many	TGCAGTGCTAGTCTAGCGGCATCCCAAGAGACCCAGTACTTC	CSASLAASQETQYF
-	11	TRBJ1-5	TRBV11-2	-	TGTGCCAGCAGCTCCGGCGGGGCCCAGCATTTT	CASSSGGAQHF